The T cell receptor (beta chain) under discussion was sequenced for a study of CD8 T cells in ankylosing spondylitis (dated by TCRdb to 2015 to 2018). In the study overall: T cell receptor beta repertoires were profiled in healthy donors and ankylosing spondylitis patients so that disease-linked TCR variants could be found. The full study cohort was made up of 25 ankylosing spondylitis patients and 108 healthy donors. Peripheral blood was sampled, and synovial fluid was additionally collected from ankylosing spondylitis patients.

This clonotype was recorded many times. What antigen it recognizes has not been identified. Base qualities are not recorded, but no much larger clone differs from it by a single base. From the cysteine through the phenylalanine, the CDR3 covers 15 amino acids. This entry keeps only the CDR3 DNA: 45 bases, framed from base 1. V is pared back by 5 bases and J by 2 bases, with 16 bases lying between the germline termini. Study-level results and caveats: The disease-linked clones showed a CD8+ phenotype and occurred at relatively low frequencies in peripheral blood. Blood from ankylosing spondylitis patients appeared to be characterized by a TCR beta motif composed of 7 to 9 highly homologous amino acid variants. Some of the motif variants had been reported before in the synovial fluid and blood of reactive arthritis patients, a finding that suggests common disease-initiation mechanisms. The disease-linked clones were reported as significantly enriched in matched synovial fluid samples from ankylosing spondylitis patients.

Sequenced using an Illumina HiSeq 2500. Quantitative 5'-RACE with molecular barcodes was the method used to prepare the TCR beta libraries. The authors' analysis ran thus. To identify disease-linked TCR variants, a new computational method was used, one built on a probabilistic model of VDJ rearrangement. TCRdb passed the public sequencing reads through fastp at Q25 and MiXCR, retaining productive beta sequences. Under each unique CDR3 protein, matching rows form one entry showing the most common genes and DNA. It is TCRdb's table, rather than the study itself, that gives the V and J calls and clone size. This sample lists approximately 200,000 distinct CDR3 sequences; around 13% were detected once. The ten largest account for about 15% of the sample.

The sample taken for sequencing was blood, either unsorted or a sorted T cell fraction (not recorded which). The chain couples TRBV12-3 or TRBV12-4 to TRBJ2-7, with the D gene not clear enough to name. The sequence was obtained from a male donor with ankylosing spondylitis or in good health (not recorded which). The sequence in DNA is TGTGCCAGCAGTCCCCCAGGCTGGAAAACCTACGAGCAGTACTTC. Translated, this is CASSPPGWKTYEQYF.